This T cell receptor beta chain is from a study of T cell changes during pregnancy in multiple sclerosis (dated by TCRdb to the late 2010s). About the investigation overall: The study looked at changes in the T cell repertoire across pregnancy in women with multiple sclerosis.

As concerns this clone: No cognate antigen has been identified for it. No base-level quality is on record; no much larger clone is a single base apart.

To prepare the library, the immunoSEQ multiplex PCR assay was applied. This immuneACCESS table, as held by TCRdb, lists in-frame sequences with V and J called but not all clones. Of the missing ones, under half trace to an unresolved V gene in checked studies; the others have no known cause. The sample table shows tens of thousands of clones, and approximately 92% are seen once. About 0.15% of the sample lies in the top ten. The CDR3, from cysteine to phenylalanine, totals 13 residues. Kept here is only the CDR3 DNA, which spans 39 bases and is read in frame from base 1. According to the germline V gene, CDR1 reads SNHLY and CDR2 reads FYNNEI. V loses 1 base, J loses 6 bases, and the germline ends lie 6 bases apart.

This receptor was identified in a female donor in good health, enrolled as a control in a pregnancy study. The starting material was CD4+ T cells from peripheral blood mononuclear cells, obtained after pregnancy. Rearrangement joined TRBV2 to TRBJ2-2; the D gene cannot be named for sure. The CDR3: CASSEVSAGELFF. The nucleotide sequence is TGTGCCAGCAGTGAAGTATCGGCCGGGGAGCTGTTTTTT.